This T cell receptor (beta chain) was recovered during a study of T cell changes during pregnancy in multiple sclerosis. TCRdb's table, derived via immunoSEQ multiplex PCR, lists solely in-frame clones and lacks some. The sample includes about 70,000 clones, around 94% seen only once; the top ten take about 0.5%. The germline V and J ends were trimmed by 2 bases and 4 bases, with 8 bases remaining between them. The CDR3 covers 13 residues. Germline loops: CDR1 SGHAT, CDR2 FQDESV (reference sequence). The source is a female donor with multiple sclerosis, enrolled in a pregnancy study. This rearrangement joins TRBV11-1 to TRBJ1-1; D may be TRBD1 (5 bases). Sequenced material: peripheral blood, taken in the third trimester of pregnancy. The DNA for the CDR3 is TGTGCCAGCAGCTTATCAGGGATCACTGAAGCTTTCTTT. Translated, it gives CASSLSGITEAFF.